The 24 T cell receptor beta chains presented below share a single source sample, sequenced in a study of T cell responses to AZD1222 COVID-19 vaccine. Produced via immunoSEQ multiplex PCR; TCRdb's table is partial and in-frame only. The sample holds some 120,000 clones, around 94% seen once. The sample here was peripheral blood, taken on day 0 of AZD1222 vaccination. These receptors came from an adult in good health.

The chain combines TRBV24-1 with TRBJ1-2; D possibly corresponds to TRBD1 (5 bases). The length of the CDR3 is 13 residues. V was pared by 9 bases and J by 4 bases, with 14 bases between. Germline V gene sequence: CDR1 KGHDR, CDR2 SFDVKD. CDR3 coding DNA: TGTGCCACCTTCGCCGACAGTTCCTATGGCTACACCTTC. Protein sequence: CATFADSSYGYTF.

The rearrangement joins TRBV5-5 to TRBJ2-3; D call uncertain. CDR3 length equals 13 residues. Germline CDR1 is SGHKS and CDR2 is YYEKEE (reference sequence). V lost 0 bases and J lost 0, with 2 bases in between. Written as DNA, the CDR3 is TGTGCCAGCAGCTTGGGGAGCACAGATACGCAGTATTTT. This translates into CASSLGSTDTQYF.

J is TRBJ1-1 and V is TRBV12-3 or TRBV12-4; D might be TRBD1 (5 bases). V was trimmed by 3 bases and J by 3 bases, leaving 8 bases between them. The CDR3 consists of 13 residues. Here the CDR3 reads CASSFDRYTEAFF. The CDR3 coding sequence is TGTGCCAGCAGTTTCGACAGATACACTGAAGCTTTCTTT.

This clone was counted a single time. This chain uses TRBV6-6 with TRBJ1-6; unclear D gene. There are 14 residues in the CDR3. Germline V CDR1 and CDR2: MNHNY, SVGAGI (reference sequence). V lost 0 bases and J 10 bases, leaving 10 bases between the germline ends. The CDR3 is CASSYSGIGSPLHF. The CDR3 DNA reads as TGTGCCAGCAGTTACTCGGGGATTGGATCACCCCTCCACTTT.

The chain employs TRBV19 and TRBJ2-1; D remains ambiguous. The CDR3 length is 14 residues. V shed 6 bases and J shed 9 bases, with 18 bases lying between them. Germline values: CDR1 LNHDA, CDR2 SQIVND (reference sequence). The CDR3 protein is CASSTFGRASEQFF. The CDR3 region has the DNA TGTGCCAGTAGCACCTTCGGACGGGCTAGTGAGCAGTTCTTC.

The chain has TRBV12-2 and TRBJ1-2; TRBD1 reflects the table's D call only, with no check against the DNA. TRBV12-2 is a documented pseudogene. The CDR3 sequence is 13 residues long. CDR3 nucleotides: TGTGCAAGTCGGCAGACACCAAACTATGGCTACACCTTC. Amino acid sequence: CASRQTPNYGYTF.

The genes are TRBV4-2 and TRBJ2-7; TRBD2 agrees at 13 bases. With V trimmed by 1 base and J by 4 bases, 4 bases remained unmatched. Germline lookup yields CDR1 LGHNA and CDR2 YNFKEQ. This CDR3 is built from 16 residues. The CDR3 DNA sequence: TGTGCCAGCAGCCAAGGGACTAGCGGGAGTGGATACGAGCAGTACTTC. Translation: CASSQGTSGSGYEQYF.

The chain combines TRBV2 with TRBJ2-5; D perhaps matches TRBD2 (6 bases). CDR3 length equals 15 residues. V was clipped by 8 bases and J by 0 bases, with 16 bases between them. Germline assignment: CDR1 SNHLY and CDR2 FYNNEI. CDR3 protein: CASGPASAYQETQYF. The CDR3 region has the DNA TGTGCCAGCGGGCCGGCTAGCGCGTACCAAGAGACCCAGTACTTC. Full variable domain (outside the CDR3, taken from reference TRBV2 and TRBJ2-5): EPEVTQTPSHQVTQMGQEVILRCVPISNHLYFYWYRQILGQKVEFLVSFYNNEISEKSEIFDDQFSVERPDGSNFTLKIRSTKLEDSAMYFCASGPASAYQETQYFGPGTRLLVL.

DNA of the CDR3: TGTGCCAGCAGTGAAGGTGGCAATCAGCCCCAGCATTTT. Amino acids: CASSEGGNQPQHF. The rearrangement uses TRBV6-1 and TRBJ1-5; unclear D gene. Trimming stripped 1 base from V and 2 bases from J, with 3 bases between. The CDR3 has 13 amino acids. Germline V gene lookup returns CDR1 MNHNS and CDR2 SASEGT.

In its sample, this clone was seen once. The chain carries TRBV3-1 (or the pseudogene TRBV3-2) and TRBJ2-3, with TRBD1 identical over 7 bases. CDR3 length equals 17 residues. Germline values: CDR1 LGHDT, CDR2 YNNKEL (reference sequence). Trimming took 0 bases from V and 4 from J; bases not matched to a gene: 10. The CDR3: CASSQDITAGGADTQYF. CDR3 in DNA: TGTGCCAGCAGCCAAGATATTACGGCAGGGGGTGCAGATACGCAGTATTTT.

This chain uses TRBV19 with TRBJ2-3, with 12 bases matching TRBD2. Germline-derived CDR1 and CDR2 are LNHDA and SQIVND (reference sequence). V was pared by 9 bases and J by 8 bases, with 12 bases of the junction left unmatched. The CDR3 runs 15 residues. The CDR3 DNA follows: TGTGCCAGCGCTTTAGAACTAGCGGGGGGCGGTACGCAGTATTTT. It codes for CASALELAGGGTQYF. The whole variable domain, filled in from reference TRBV19 and TRBJ2-3, reads DGGITQSPKYLFRKEGQNVTLSCEQNLNHDAMYWYRQDPGQGLRLIYYSQIVNDFQKGDIAEGYSVSREKKESFPLTVTSAQKNPTAFYLCASALELAGGGTQYFGPGTRLTVL.

The chain joins TRBV18 to TRBJ2-1; 9 bases are a match to TRBD1. This CDR3 contains 14 residues. Per the germline V gene, CDR1 is KGHSH and CDR2 is LQKENI. The junction had 5 bases not matched to a gene; V was cut back by 3 bases and J by 8 bases. The DNA for the CDR3 is TGTGCCAGCTCACCTCCGACAGGGGGTGATGAGCAGTTCTTC. Protein sequence: CASSPPTGGDEQFF.

The V call is TRBV27, the J call TRBJ1-5, with D possibly matching TRBD1 (6 bases). This CDR3 spans 13 amino acids. Germline assignment: CDR1 MNHEY and CDR2 SMNVEV (reference sequence). The germline V and J ends were trimmed by 5 bases and 8 bases, with 13 bases remaining between them. CDR3 DNA sequence: TGTGCCAGCAGTCCCACCCGGGACAAGCCCCAGCATTTT. Protein: CASSPTRDKPQHF.

This chain links TRBV2 with TRBJ1-2; the D gene is possibly TRBD1 (6 bases). CDR3 size: 13 residues. Per germline, CDR1 SNHLY and CDR2 FYNNEI. V lost 6 bases to trimming and J lost 4 bases, with 12 bases between them. The CDR3 DNA reads TGTGCCAGCAGGCCACAGGGAGGCTATGGCTACACCTTC. It yields the protein CASRPQGGYGYTF. Complete variable domain (other parts from reference TRBV2 and TRBJ1-2): EPEVTQTPSHQVTQMGQEVILRCVPISNHLYFYWYRQILGQKVEFLVSFYNNEISEKSEIFDDQFSVERPDGSNFTLKIRSTKLEDSAMYFCASRPQGGYGYTFGSGTRLTVV.

V gene TRBV5-4 combines with J gene TRBJ2-7; 8 bases are shared with TRBD1. This CDR3 comprises 13 residues. Germline loops: CDR1 SGHNT, CDR2 YYREEE (reference sequence). Trimming at V came to 4 bases and at J to 3 bases, leaving 3 bases not matched to a gene. This chain's CDR3 is CASSVGQVYEQYF. The DNA of the CDR3 is TGTGCCAGCAGCGTGGGACAGGTCTACGAGCAGTACTTC.

This chain links TRBV27 with TRBJ2-2; 12 nucleotides line up with TRBD2. Germline V gene data show CDR1 as MNHEY and CDR2 as SMNVEV (reference sequence). The ends lost 5 bases at V and 0 bases at J; junction bases unmatched: 16. This CDR3 comprises 21 residues. This CDR3 reads CASSLGPGTSGRIANTGELFF. CDR3 coding DNA: TGTGCCAGCAGTCTAGGGCCCGGGACTAGCGGGCGTATCGCGAACACCGGGGAGCTGTTTTTT.

This clone was detected once. The chain uses TRBV18 and TRBJ2-3; D is ambiguous. The germline CDR1 and CDR2 sequences are KGHSH and LQKENI. V lost 3 bases and J 6 bases, leaving 19 bases between the germline ends. The CDR3 loop spans 16 amino acids. The CDR3 DNA follows: TGTGCCAGCTCACCGACCTTTTTGGGGTCACGGGATACGCAGTATTTT. Its translation: CASSPTFLGSRDTQYF. The full variable domain, in which reference TRBV18 and TRBJ2-3 provide the parts outside the CDR3, is NAGVMQNPRHLVRRRGQEARLRCSPMKGHSHVYWYRQLPEEGLKFMVYLQKENIIDESGMPKERFSAEFPKEGPSILRIQQVVRGDSAAYFCASSPTFLGSRDTQYFGPGTRLTVL.

The rearrangement links TRBV30 to TRBJ2-5; no clear D gene. Between the trimmed V and J ends, which lost 2 bases and 2 bases, there was a span of 9 bases. The CDR3 extends over 13 amino acids. Germline V gives CDR1 GTSNPN, CDR2 SVGIG (reference sequence). For the CDR3, the DNA is TGTGCCTGGAGTAAGAGTTTTCAAGAGACCCAGTACTTC. This sequence encodes CAWSKSFQETQYF.

This sequence joins TRBV7-9 and TRBJ2-2, with no clear D. Trimming removed 1 base from V and 1 base from J, with 10 bases in between. CDR1 and CDR2 (germline): SEHNR, FQNEAQ (reference sequence). This CDR3 contains 16 residues. As DNA, the CDR3 is TGTGCCAGCAGCTTAGATATTTTCAAGAACACCGGGGAGCTGTTTTTT. As protein: CASSLDIFKNTGELFF.

This sequence joins TRBV5-1 and TRBJ2-1; no clear D gene. The germline V and J ends were trimmed by 0 bases and 8 bases, with 12 bases remaining between them. CDR3 length: 14 residues. Germline CDR1 SGHRS, CDR2 YFSETQ. CDR3 sequence (DNA): TGCGCCAGCAGCTTGGGCGTTGGGTCGGATGAGCAGTTCTTC. It codes for CASSLGVGSDEQFF.

The gene calls are TRBV18 and TRBJ2-1; D is possibly TRBD2 (5 bases). Germline CDR1 is KGHSH and CDR2 is LQKENI. V gave up 2 bases and J gave up 9 bases, with 11 bases separating them. The CDR3 spans 13 residues. CDR3 sequence (DNA): TGTGCCAGCTCACCAAGAGAGGAGGCTGAGCAGTTCTTC. Residues: CASSPREEAEQFF.

This clone was observed once. The rearrangement uses TRBV7-8 and TRBJ2-7; maybe TRBD1 (7 bases). Trimming stripped 5 bases from V and 6 bases from J, with 20 bases between. The CDR3 has 15 residues. Per the germline V gene, CDR1 is SGHVS and CDR2 is FQNEAQ. The CDR3 DNA sequence: TGTGCCAGCAGCGTCCAGGGGGGACAGCAAGTCGAGCAGTACTTC. It is translated as CASSVQGGQQVEQYF.

The rearrangement links TRBV6-2 or TRBV6-3 to TRBJ2-1; D possibly matches TRBD1 or TRBD2 (6 bases each). Trimming removed 6 bases at V and 6 bases at J, with 15 bases between. CDR3 length equals 14 residues. Germline values: CDR1 MNHEY, CDR2 SVGEGT. CDR3 DNA: TGTGCCAGCAGCCCCCGGGGGCAGACCAATGAGCAGTTCTTC. Protein sequence: CASSPRGQTNEQFF.

This clone came up many times. This chain uses TRBV3-1 (or the pseudogene TRBV3-2) with TRBJ1-2; 7 bases fit TRBD1. V was pared by 2 bases and J by 1 base, with 10 bases of the junction left unmatched. The length of the CDR3 is 17 residues. CDR1 and CDR2 from the germline V gene are LGHDT and YNNKEL (reference sequence). CDR3 sequence reads: CASSQLTGTTYNYGYTF. The CDR3 DNA reads TGTGCCAGCAGCCAACTGACAGGGACCACTTATAACTATGGCTACACCTTC.